This T cell receptor beta chain was documented in a study of memory CD4+ T cells and cytomegalovirus serostatus. About the study: Of the healthy Belgian adults, several were CMV seropositive and fewer than 30 seronegative.

TCRdb keeps only in-frame clones here, not all; method: immunoSEQ multiplex PCR. The data show 46,000 or so clones, with 60% to 85% seen just once and 0.55% to 0.7% held by the top ten. Points from the study as a whole: Suggested: most of the CMV-linked TCR signature lies in CD4+ memory cells.

Single viable CD3+CD4+CD8-CD45RO+ cells were sorted as the memory CD4+ T cells. Serostatus was set by detecting CMV pp150, pp28, p38, p52 IgG. A note on this clone: The antigen remains undetermined.

CDR1 and CDR2 from the germline V gene are SGDLS and YYNGEE. The ends lost 6 bases at V and 0 bases at J; junction bases unmatched: 11. CDR3 length equals 16 residues. The source of this sequence is an adult in good health and CMV-seronegative. The specimen sequenced was memory CD4+ T cells from blood. V and J are TRBV9 and TRBJ2-5, with TRBD1 matching over 7 bases. The chain's CDR3 is CASTRTGTADQETQYF. The DNA of the CDR3 is TGTGCCAGCACCCGTACCGGGACAGCCGACCAAGAGACCCAGTACTTC.